Following are 31 T cell receptor beta chains from one sample sequenced in a study of T cells in Graves' hyperthyroidism and ophthalmopathy. Researchers amplified the TCR beta CDR3 regions from RNA transcripts. Using the HTBI primer set, a first-round RT-PCR was run on the TCR CDR3. TCRdb re-analysed the multiplex PCR reads in MiXCR, keeping a single row per CDR3 protein. The sample records roughly 630,000 distinct CDR3 sequences, around 14% being singletons. What was sequenced was blood. These receptors all stem from a woman under 40 with Graves' hyperthyroidism.

In its sample, this clonotype was seen many times. The genes are TRBV28 and TRBJ2-7; 8 bases fit TRBD2. This CDR3 is built from 15 residues. Losses at the gene ends were 4 bases for V and 7 bases for J; bases not matched to a gene: 12. Germline CDR1 MDHEN, CDR2 SYDVKM. CDR3 sequence: CASSSSAGGPREQYF. For the CDR3, the DNA is TGTGCCAGCAGTTCCTCGGCGGGAGGCCCTCGAGAGCAGTACTTC.

This clonotype was seen repeatedly, ten times or more. This chain uses TRBV29-1 with TRBJ2-1; 8 positions match TRBD2. CDR3 length equals 20 residues. Germline lookup yields CDR1 SQVTM and CDR2 ANQGSEA. The trim removed 4 bases at V and 1 base at J, leaving 21 bases unmatched. The CDR3 spells CSVVGGGSRALVGSYNEQFF. The CDR3 coding sequence is TGCAGCGTTGTCGGGGGGGGGAGCAGGGCCCTCGTAGGGTCCTACAATGAGCAGTTCTTC.

The CDR3 nucleotides read TGTGCCAGCAGTTACTCTACCGGGACAGTTGTCACTGAAGCTTTCTTT. Translating it yields CASSYSTGTVVTEAFF. The rearrangement links TRBV6-2 or TRBV6-3 to TRBJ1-1; the match to TRBD1 covers 7 bases. Germline values: CDR1 MNHEY, CDR2 SVGEGT. The V and J ends lost 0 bases and 4 bases, in that order; junction bases with no gene match: 8. The length of the CDR3 is 16 residues.

This clonotype showed up many times. This chain connects TRBV11-2 to TRBJ1-2, with D perhaps matching TRBD1 (5 bases). The CDR3 has 14 amino acids. Germline CDR1 and CDR2: SGHAT and FQNNGV. V was clipped by 4 bases and J by 6 bases, with 15 bases between them. Written as DNA, the CDR3 is TGTGCCAGCAGCTGGGGGGATCGGAGGGATGGCTACACCTTC. It yields the protein CASSWGDRRDGYTF. Full variable domain (outside the CDR3, taken from reference TRBV11-2 and TRBJ1-2): EAGVAQSPRYKIIEKRQSVAFWCNPISGHATLYWYQQILGQGPKLLIQFQNNGVVDDSQLPKDRFSAERLKGVDSTLKIQPAKLEDSAVYLCASSWGDRRDGYTFGSGTRLTVV.

There are many counts of this clonotype. The chain links TRBV5-1 to TRBJ2-2; TRBD2 matches 7 bases. There are 15 residues in the CDR3. J lost 4 bases, V lost 3 bases, and 6 bases had no gene match. Germline V gene data show CDR1 as SGHRS and CDR2 as YFSETQ. CDR3 loop: CASSWASGPTGELFF. The CDR3 DNA follows: TGCGCCAGCAGCTGGGCTAGCGGACCCACCGGGGAGCTGTTTTTT.

Many counts were recorded for this clonotype. The J gene is TRBJ2-1, the V gene TRBV5-1, with a possible D match to TRBD1 (5 bases). The V gene lost 1 base and the J gene lost 0 bases, with 11 bases spanning the gap. The CDR3 totals 16 residues. Germline CDR1 SGHRS, CDR2 YFSETQ. The CDR3, as DNA: TGCGCCAGCAGCTTGTTGGGGCTCCACTCCTACAATGAGCAGTTCTTC. This translates into CASSLLGLHSYNEQFF.

This clonotype was seen ten or more times. The chain is built from TRBV11-2 and TRBJ2-1; 8 bases are shared with TRBD2. This CDR3 is 15 amino acids long. Germline trimming cut 4 bases from V and 5 bases from J; bases unmatched to any gene: 7. Germline CDR1 SGHAT, CDR2 FQNNGV. The CDR3 loop reads CASSYSGIGNNEQFF. The CDR3 DNA sequence: TGTGCCAGCAGCTATAGCGGGATTGGGAACAATGAGCAGTTCTTC. The full variable domain, with the rest looked up from reference TRBV11-2 and TRBJ2-1, is EAGVAQSPRYKIIEKRQSVAFWCNPISGHATLYWYQQILGQGPKLLIQFQNNGVVDDSQLPKDRFSAERLKGVDSTLKIQPAKLEDSAVYLCASSYSGIGNNEQFFGPGTRLTVL.

The V call is TRBV7-2, the J call TRBJ1-3; 7 bases fit TRBD1. Germline-derived CDR1 and CDR2 are SGHTA and FQGNSA. This CDR3 has 18 residues. Trimming took 5 bases from V and 1 from J; bases not matched to a gene: 14. CDR3 amino acids: CASSARPGQQKSGNTIYF. The DNA of the CDR3 is TGTGCCAGCAGCGCCCGACCGGGACAGCAGAAATCTGGAAACACCATATATTTT.

The gene calls are TRBV30 and TRBJ1-5; 10 nucleotides align to TRBD1. In germline, CDR1 is GTSNPN, CDR2 SVGIG (reference sequence). Trimming at V came to 2 bases and at J to 6 bases, leaving 13 bases not matched to a gene. CDR3 size: 17 residues. CDR3 sequence (DNA): TGTGCCTGGAGTTCACGACAGGGGGCTGTTTCTTCTCAGCCCCAGCATTTT. Translating gives CAWSSRQGAVSSQPQHF.

This clonotype showed up just a few times. The V call is TRBV5-4, the J call TRBJ1-2; no definite D call. CDR1 and CDR2 from the germline V gene are SGHNT and YYREEE (reference sequence). The CDR3 has 13 residues. V lost 0 bases and J lost 7, with 10 bases in between. CDR3: CASSLVEGFGYTF. The CDR3 DNA sequence: TGTGCCAGCAGCTTGGTCGAAGGGTTTGGCTACACCTTC.

This clonotype was found many times. The chain couples TRBV27 to TRBJ1-1; 12 bases align to TRBD1. The CDR3 is 15 amino acids. The V and J ends lost 5 bases and 5 bases, in that order; junction bases with no gene match: 6. CDR1 is MNHEY and CDR2 is SMNVEV in the germline V gene (reference sequence). The CDR3 nucleotides are TGTGCCAGCAGTAAGGGACAGGGGGCGTTGACTGAAGCTTTCTTT. Encoded protein: CASSKGQGALTEAFF.

The CDR3 DNA reads TGTGCCAGCAGCAATAGCGCGAGCTCCTACAATGAGCAGTTCTTC. This gives the protein CASSNSASSYNEQFF. This chain links TRBV9 with TRBJ2-1, with D possibly being TRBD2 (5 bases). Trimming left V 4 bases short and J 0 bases short, with 11 bases between. The germline gives CDR1 SGDLS, CDR2 YYNGEE. CDR3 length: 15 residues.

The gene calls are TRBV6-2 or TRBV6-3 and TRBJ1-1, with 9 bases matching TRBD1. CDR1 MNHEY and CDR2 SVGEGT come from the germline V gene. CDR3 length: 16 residues. The V segment lost 5 bases and the J segment 4 bases; nucleotides outside the gene matches: 11. The CDR3 here is CASSLRDRAFSTEAFF. The CDR3, as DNA: TGTGCCAGCAGTCTCCGGGACAGGGCCTTTAGCACTGAAGCTTTCTTT.

This clonotype has a count of ten or more. This rearrangement joins TRBV10-3 to TRBJ1-3; D call uncertain. The germline V and J ends were trimmed by 6 bases and 0 bases, with 9 bases remaining between them. Germline-derived CDR1 and CDR2 are ENHRY and SYGVKD. The CDR3 is 14 amino acids. CDR3 nucleotide sequence: TGTGCCATCAGGTTACAGAGCTCTGGAAACACCATATATTTT. Residues: CAIRLQSSGNTIYF.

This clonotype was seen only a few times. V is TRBV20-1 and J is TRBJ2-6; a weak D match, TRBD2 (5 bases). This CDR3 comprises 16 residues. V was pared by 3 bases and J by 0 bases, with 12 bases between. Germline V gene lookup returns CDR1 DFQATT and CDR2 SNEGSKA (reference sequence). The CDR3 loop reads CSASDRGSSGANVLTF. CDR3 nucleotides: TGCAGTGCTAGCGATCGTGGGAGCTCTGGGGCCAACGTCCTGACTTTC.

The chain uses TRBV5-1 and TRBJ2-2; 9 bases line up with TRBD1. The germline CDR1 and CDR2 sequences are SGHRS and YFSETQ. J was trimmed by 5 bases and V by 6 bases; bases with no gene match: 8. The CDR3 length is 15 residues. This chain's CDR3 is CASISGTGKTGELFF. CDR3 DNA sequence: TGCGCCAGCATCTCGGGGACAGGGAAAACCGGGGAGCTGTTTTTT.

This clonotype appeared many times. This sequence joins TRBV30 and TRBJ1-2; D not certain. V was cut by 4 bases and J by 2 bases, with 14 bases left in between. This CDR3 is 14 amino acids long. Germline V CDR1 and CDR2: GTSNPN, SVGIG (reference sequence). Written as DNA, the CDR3 is TGTGCCTGGATAGCATTCACAGCAAACTATGGCTACACCTTC. Its protein is CAWIAFTANYGYTF.

This clonotype was recorded many times. This chain connects TRBV12-3 or TRBV12-4 to TRBJ2-6, with D uncertain. The CDR3 is made up of 17 amino acids. Trimming cost V 1 base and J 4 bases, with 14 bases left between them. The CDR3 coding sequence is TGTGCCAGCAGTTTAGGGGCAGGCCCTGGAGGGGCCAACGTCCTGACTTTC. Amino acid sequence: CASSLGAGPGGANVLTF.

This clonotype was detected ten times or more. V gene TRBV2 combines with J gene TRBJ2-3; 11 bases are shared with TRBD2. The V and J ends lost 6 bases and 0 bases, in that order; junction bases with no gene match: 5. The CDR3 loop spans 16 amino acids. The germline V gene encodes CDR1 SNHLY and CDR2 FYNNEI. The DNA of the CDR3 is TGTGCCAGCAGCGCGGGACTAGCGGTTAGCACAGATACGCAGTATTTT. Encoded protein: CASSAGLAVSTDTQYF. Based on the CDR3 plus reference TRBV2 and TRBJ2-3, the full variable domain is EPEVTQTPSHQVTQMGQEVILRCVPISNHLYFYWYRQILGQKVEFLVSFYNNEISEKSEIFDDQFSVERPDGSNFTLKIRSTKLEDSAMYFCASSAGLAVSTDTQYFGPGTRLTVL.

This clonotype was recorded many times. This sequence joins TRBV20-1 and TRBJ2-1; 7 bases line up with TRBD2. V lost 3 bases to trimming and J lost 0 bases; unmatched junction nucleotides: 5. The CDR3 spans 15 residues. CDR1 is DFQATT, CDR2 SNEGSKA, per germline (reference sequence). CDR3 residues: CSARRGGSSYNEQFF. Here the CDR3 DNA reads TGCAGTGCTAGGAGGGGCGGGAGCTCCTACAATGAGCAGTTCTTC.

At least ten counts were recorded for this clonotype. The genes are TRBV20-1 and TRBJ2-2; the match to TRBD1 covers 10 bases. CDR1 DFQATT and CDR2 SNEGSKA come from the germline V gene (reference sequence). V trimming: 0 bases; J trimming: 3 bases; junction bases outside the gene matches: 4. This CDR3 is built from 16 residues. For the CDR3, the DNA is TGCAGTGCTAGAGATTGGGGGACAGGGGACACCGGGGAGCTGTTTTTT. Encoded protein: CSARDWGTGDTGELFF.

This clonotype was detected a few times. A much bigger clone sits one base away, suggesting this may be a read error. The chain has TRBV29-1 and TRBJ1-1; possibly TRBD1 for D (5 bases). V was trimmed by 2 bases and J by 1 base, leaving 11 bases between them. This CDR3 is 14 amino acids long. CDR1 is SQVTM and CDR2 is ANQGSEA in the germline V gene. CDR3: CSVEQGRANTEAFF. The DNA for the CDR3 is TGCAGCGTTGAACAGGGCAGGGCGAACACTGAAGCTTTCTTT.

This clonotype was seen at least ten times. This chain uses TRBV28 with TRBJ2-1; D possibly uses TRBD1 or TRBD2 (5 bases each). The germline gives CDR1 MDHEN, CDR2 SYDVKM. The CDR3 is 15 amino acids. With 5 bases removed from V and 2 bases from J, the gap between germline ends came to 13 bases. The CDR3 bases are TGTGCCAGCAGTCTTTTACCGGGGCCCTACAATGAGCAGTTCTTC. Translating it yields CASSLLPGPYNEQFF.

This clonotype was seen repeatedly, ten times or more. The gene calls are TRBV11-3 and TRBJ2-2, with TRBD2 matching 7 bases. Germline loops: CDR1 SGHNT, CDR2 YENEEA. This CDR3 contains 17 residues. The V gene end was trimmed by 5 bases and the J gene end by 4 bases; junction bases not matched to a gene: 13. DNA of the CDR3: TGTGCCAGCAGCCTAACGGGAGGCGGGCGGGTCACCGGGGAGCTGTTTTTT. It specifies CASSLTGGGRVTGELFF.

This clonotype was seen repeatedly, ten times or more. The V and J genes are TRBV6-1 and TRBJ2-5; perhaps TRBD2 as D (5 bases). This CDR3 has 14 residues. Trimming cost V 5 bases and J 3 bases, with 13 bases left between them. Germline V gene data show CDR1 as MNHNS and CDR2 as SASEGT. The DNA of the CDR3 is TGTGCCAGCAGTTATCAAAGCGGTGAAGAGACCCAGTACTTC. Translation gives CASSYQSGEETQYF.

This clonotype appeared a few times. The gene calls are TRBV4-2 and TRBJ1-5, with a possible D match to TRBD1 (5 bases). The length of the CDR3 is 13 residues. Trimming stripped 4 bases from V and 9 bases from J, with 13 bases between. Germline CDR1 LGHNA, CDR2 YNFKEQ. CDR3 residues: CASSRPGGSPQHF. The CDR3 DNA reads TGTGCCAGCAGCCGTCCTGGGGGTTCGCCCCAGCATTTT.

The chain joins TRBV20-1 to TRBJ2-5; 9 bases align to TRBD1. The CDR3 extends over 18 amino acids. V trimming: 1 base; J trimming: 2 bases; junction bases outside the gene matches: 14. Germline assignment: CDR1 DFQATT and CDR2 SNEGSKA (reference sequence). The CDR3 spells CSARGGTGLRRTQETQYF. CDR3 DNA: TGCAGTGCTAGAGGTGGGACAGGGCTCAGGAGGACGCAAGAGACCCAGTACTTC.

This clonotype was counted only a few times. The rearrangement joins TRBV7-9 to TRBJ2-1; no clear D. This CDR3 comprises 11 residues. Germline V CDR1 and CDR2: SEHNR, FQNEAQ (reference sequence). The V gene lost 5 bases and the J gene lost 8 bases, with 7 bases spanning the gap. CDR3 sequence: CASSISYEQFF. In DNA, the CDR3 is TGTGCCAGCAGCATCAGTTATGAGCAGTTCTTC.

This clonotype was observed a handful of times. The chain links TRBV5-6 to TRBJ2-1, with TRBD1 identical over 9 bases. Germline assignment: CDR1 SGHDT and CDR2 YYEEEE. Trimming took 4 bases from V and 8 from J; bases not matched to a gene: 4. The CDR3 is 13 amino acids. The CDR3 reads CASSPDRGDEQFF. For the CDR3, the DNA is TGTGCCAGCAGCCCGGACAGGGGCGATGAGCAGTTCTTC. Full variable domain (missing parts from reference TRBV5-6 and TRBJ2-1): DAGVTQSPTHLIKTRGQQVTLRCSPKSGHDTVSWYQQALGQGPQFIFQYYEEEERQRGNFPDRFSGHQFPNYSSELNVNALLLGDSALYLCASSPDRGDEQFFGPGTRLTVL.

This clonotype has a count of ten or more. This chain connects TRBV28 to TRBJ2-1; no definite D call. Trimming cost V 8 bases and J 0 bases, with 8 bases left between them. CDR3 length: 13 residues. The germline gives CDR1 MDHEN, CDR2 SYDVKM. The CDR3 DNA reads TGTGCCAGCTATGCCCGCTCCTACAATGAGCAGTTCTTC. Its protein product is CASYARSYNEQFF.

This clonotype was observed a handful of times. CDR3 sequence (DNA): TGTGCCAGCAGCAAGGGACTAGCGACAGATGTCTCCTACAATGAGCAGTTCTTC. Translation: CASSKGLATDVSYNEQFF. The chain carries TRBV5-4 and TRBJ2-1, with TRBD2 matching 10 bases. V shed 4 bases and J 0 bases; nucleotides not matched to a gene: 10. Germline values: CDR1 SGHNT, CDR2 YYREEE (reference sequence). The CDR3 has 18 residues.